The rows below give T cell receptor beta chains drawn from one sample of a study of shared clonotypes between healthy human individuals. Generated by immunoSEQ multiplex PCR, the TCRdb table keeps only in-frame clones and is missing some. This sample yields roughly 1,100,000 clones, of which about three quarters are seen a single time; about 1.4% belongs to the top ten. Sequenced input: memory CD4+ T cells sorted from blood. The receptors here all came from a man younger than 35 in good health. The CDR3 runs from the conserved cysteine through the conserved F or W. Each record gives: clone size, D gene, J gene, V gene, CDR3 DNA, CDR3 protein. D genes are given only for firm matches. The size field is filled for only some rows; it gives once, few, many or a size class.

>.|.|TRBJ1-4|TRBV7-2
TGTGCCAGCAGCTTAGAGGGCAGGTGGGGTAATGAAAAACTGTTTTTT
CASSLEGRWGNEKLFF
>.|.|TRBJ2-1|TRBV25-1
TGTGCCAGCAGTGACCTCAGGGCCGCTTACAATGAGCAGTTCTTC
CASSDLRAAYNEQFF
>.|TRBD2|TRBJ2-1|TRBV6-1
TGTGCCAGCAGCCTTCGGACTAGCGGGGACAATGAGCAGTTCTTC
CASSLRTSGDNEQFF
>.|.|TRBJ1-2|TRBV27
TGTGCCAGCGGCGACTGGGCGGGCTACACCTTC
CASGDWAGYTF
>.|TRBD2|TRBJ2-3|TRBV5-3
TGTGCCAGAAGCATTGGACTAGCGGGGGGCGTGGTAGATACGCAGTATTTT
CARSIGLAGGVVDTQYF
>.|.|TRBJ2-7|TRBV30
TGTGCCTGGAGTCGAGTCGGCTACGAGCAGTACTTC
CAWSRVGYEQYF
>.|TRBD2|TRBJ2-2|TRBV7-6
TGTGCCAGCAGCTCCCCGGCTAGCGGGAGGACCGGGGAGCTGTTTTTT
CASSSPASGRTGELFF
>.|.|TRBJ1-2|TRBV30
TGTGCCTGGAGTAAGTTGGGACACCTATCGGCTTCCACCTTC
CAWSKLGHLSASTF
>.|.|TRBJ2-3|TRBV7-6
TGTGCCAGCAGCTTAGCGACAACTGCAGATACGCAGTATTTT
CASSLATTADTQYF
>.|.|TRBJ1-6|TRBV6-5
TGTGCCAGCAGTTCCGGGACCAAGGTGGGCTCACCCCTCCACTTT
CASSSGTKVGSPLHF
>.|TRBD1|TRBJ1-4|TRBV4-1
TGCGCCAGCAGCCAACCGACAGGGTCAAATGAAAAACTGTTTTTT
CASSQPTGSNEKLFF
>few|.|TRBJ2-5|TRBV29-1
TGCAGCGGGAAGATCGGGGAGACCCAGTACTTC
CSGKIGETQYF
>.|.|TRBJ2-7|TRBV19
TGTGCCACCCGATGCAGGGGATGCGACGAGCAGTACTTC
CATRCRGCDEQYF
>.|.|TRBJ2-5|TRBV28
TGTGCCAGCAGTTTTGACCCACGAGGGGGTCGAGAGACCCAGTACTTC
CASSFDPRGGRETQYF
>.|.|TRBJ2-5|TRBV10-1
TGCGCCAGCAGTTCGGGCCAAGAGACCCAGTACTTC
CASSSGQETQYF
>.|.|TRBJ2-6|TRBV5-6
TGTGCCAGCAGCCCTGTGGATTTCTCTGGGGCCAACGTCCTGACTTTC
CASSPVDFSGANVLTF
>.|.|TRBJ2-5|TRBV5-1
TGCGCCAGCAGCTTGCGACAGCAAGAGACCCAGTACTTC
CASSLRQQETQYF
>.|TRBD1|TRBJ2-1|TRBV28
TGTGCCAGCAGTAACAGGGGGCCTCAGTACAATGAGCAGTTCTTC
CASSNRGPQYNEQFF
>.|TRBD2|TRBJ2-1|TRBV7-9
TGTGCCAGCAGCCGCGGGCGGGAGAATGAGCAGTTCTTC
CASSRGRENEQFF
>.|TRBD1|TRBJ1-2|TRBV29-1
TGCAGCGTCACCATGGACAGGATTTTCCACACCTTC
CSVTMDRIFHTF
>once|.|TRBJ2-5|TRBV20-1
TGCAGTGCGGCGGCGGAGACCCAGTACTTC
CSAAAETQYF
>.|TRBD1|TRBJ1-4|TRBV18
TGTGCCAGCTCACCACCTTCGGGACAGGGTGAAAAACTGTTTTTT
CASSPPSGQGEKLFF
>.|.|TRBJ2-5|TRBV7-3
TGTGCCAGCAGCTTACAGGGGCTAGGTCAAGAGACCCAGTACTTC
CASSLQGLGQETQYF
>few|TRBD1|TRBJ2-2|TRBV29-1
TGCAGCGTTGGACAGGGTGTATACGCCGGGGAGCTGTTTTTT
CSVGQGVYAGELFF
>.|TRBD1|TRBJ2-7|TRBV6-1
TGTGCCAGCGCGCGGGACAGGGCCTCTGAGCAGTACTTC
CASARDRASEQYF
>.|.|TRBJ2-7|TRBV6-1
TGTGCCAGCAGTGAAGCTTCGGGCTACGAGCAGTACTTC
CASSEASGYEQYF
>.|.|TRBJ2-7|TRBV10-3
TGTGCCATCAGTGTAGACAGTTCGGCCGAGCAGTACTTC
CAISVDSSAEQYF
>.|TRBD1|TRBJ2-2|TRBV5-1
TGCGCCAGCAGCGCCACAGGGGCGGCCACCGGGGAGCTGTTTTTT
CASSATGAATGELFF
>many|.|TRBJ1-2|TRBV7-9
TGTGCCAGCAGCTCGATTTCCGGCTACACCTTC
CASSSISGYTF
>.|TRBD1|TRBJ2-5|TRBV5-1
TGCGCCAGCAGCGGCGGGGGACAGGGAATCTCCCAAGAGACCCAGTACTTC
CASSGGGQGISQETQYF
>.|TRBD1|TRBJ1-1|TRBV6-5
TGTGCCAGCAGTTACAGGACAGGGATTGAAGCTTTCTTT
CASSYRTGIEAFF